These 14 T cell receptor beta chains came from one sample sequenced in a study of T cell repertoires in cytomegalovirus infection (dated by TCRdb to between 2019 and 2020). The sequencing machine was an Illumina HiSeq 1500. Through fastp at Q25 and MiXCR, TCRdb rebuilt clones from the public reads, retaining in-frame beta chains. Duplicate CDR3 protein sequences are folded into a single record with the most common DNA and genes. The sample includes 700,000 to 850,000 distinct CDR3 sequences, with about 33% observed a single time. The ten biggest clones cover around 12% of the sample. These receptors' targets are unknown. The treatment or condition label, as the study defines it: in vitro stimulation with specific CMV peptide epitopes to enrich CMV-specific T cells. This sample comprised cultured CD8+ T cells from PBMCs, obtained from culture after CMV antigen stimulation. Source of these receptors: a human donor in good health (CMV status not recorded). Some clones in this sample may be carry-over from other donors' samples.

This sequence joins TRBV4-1 and TRBJ1-2; a weak D match, TRBD1 (5 bases). Germline V gene lookup returns CDR1 MGHRA and CDR2 YSYEKL. Trimming left V 4 bases short and J 7 bases short, with 22 bases between. This CDR3 is 16 amino acids long. This chain's CDR3 is CASSPVGGEEVRGYTF. CDR3 nucleotide sequence: TGCGCCAGCAGCCCCGTCGGAGGGGAAGAGGTTCGTGGCTACACCTTC.

V usage is TRBV6-2 or TRBV6-3 and J usage is TRBJ2-3; a weak D match, TRBD1 (6 bases). This CDR3 is built from 16 residues. The V end was cut by 6 bases, the J end by 2 bases, with 18 bases between. Germline lookup yields CDR1 MNHEY and CDR2 SVGEGT. Here the CDR3 DNA reads TGTGCCAGCAGCCTCACCGGGACACCTATCACAGATACGCAGTATTTT. Translating it yields CASSLTGTPITDTQYF.

This clonotype was found a few times. The J gene is TRBJ2-1, the V gene TRBV9; 9 bases match TRBD2. The ends lost 0 bases at V and 2 bases at J; junction bases unmatched: 0. This CDR3 is 15 amino acids long. Germline V gives CDR1 SGDLS, CDR2 YYNGEE. DNA of the CDR3: TGTGCCAGCAGCGTAGAGCGGGGGGCCTACAATGAGCAGTTCTTC. Protein sequence: CASSVERGAYNEQFF.

Here the CDR3 reads CASSQSSTGTYEQYV. DNA of the CDR3: TGCGCCAGCAGCCAATCCTCGACGGGGACCTACGAGCAGTACGTC. The chain links TRBV4-1 to TRBJ2-7, with D perhaps TRBD2 (5 bases). Germline assignment: CDR1 MGHRA and CDR2 YSYEKL. The V and J ends lost 2 bases and 2 bases respectively, with 13 bases between them. The CDR3 runs 15 residues.

The rearrangement uses TRBV6-1 and TRBJ2-1, with 14 bases aligning to TRBD2. CDR1 is MNHNS and CDR2 is SASEGT in the germline V gene. This CDR3 comprises 18 residues. V dropped 5 bases and J dropped 5; count of bases not matched to a gene: 11. Here the CDR3 reads CASSRRLAGGPFNNEQFF. CDR3 in DNA: TGTGCCAGCAGTCGGAGACTAGCGGGGGGGCCGTTCAACAATGAGCAGTTCTTC.

This chain links TRBV6-2 or TRBV6-3 with TRBJ1-1; no definite D call. V shed 2 bases and J shed 6 bases, with 16 bases lying between them. The CDR3 is made up of 15 amino acids. CDR1 and CDR2 from the germline V gene are MNHEY and SVGEGT. For the CDR3, the DNA is TGTGCCAGCAGTTACAGCCTCCGTCTTTACGCTGAAGCTTTCTTT. Translated, it gives CASSYSLRLYAEAFF.

This clonotype was detected a few times. The J gene is TRBJ1-2, the V gene TRBV20-1, with 9 bases lining up with TRBD1. After removal of 0 bases from V and 1 base from J, the junction contained 9 bases not matched to a gene. CDR3 length: 17 residues. CDR1 and CDR2 from the germline V gene are DFQATT and SNEGSKA (reference sequence). CDR3 bases: TGCAGTGCTAGAGACCCGGACAGGGGCGGTTTTAACTATGGCTACACCTTC. Protein product: CSARDPDRGGFNYGYTF.

This clonotype was counted between two and nine times. The J gene is TRBJ1-6, the V gene TRBV2; the D gene is possibly TRBD1 (5 bases). From germline, CDR1 is SNHLY and CDR2 FYNNEI. The CDR3 totals 15 residues. V lost 6 bases, J lost 10 bases, and 19 bases lay in between. CDR3 nucleotide sequence: TGTGCCAGCAGGGGTCCGGACGCCCAGGGCTCACCCCTCCACTTT. Amino acid sequence: CASRGPDAQGSPLHF. The entire variable domain, with the rest obtained from reference TRBV2 and TRBJ1-6, is as follows: EPEVTQTPSHQVTQMGQEVILRCVPISNHLYFYWYRQILGQKVEFLVSFYNNEISEKSEIFDDQFSVERPDGSNFTLKIRSTKLEDSAMYFCASRGPDAQGSPLHFGNGTRLTVT.

This chain joins TRBV7-8 and TRBJ2-7, with D perhaps matching TRBD2 (5 bases). The CDR3 extends over 14 amino acids. Trimming stripped 5 bases from V and 1 base from J, with 12 bases between. In germline, CDR1 is SGHVS, CDR2 FQNEAQ. CDR3 DNA sequence: TGTGCCAGCAGCCAACTGAGAGGGTCCTACGAGCAGTACTTC. Translation gives CASSQLRGSYEQYF.

The V call is TRBV6-8, the J call TRBJ2-2; TRBD1 aligns across 9 bases. Germline V gene lookup returns CDR1 MNHGY and CDR2 SAAAGT. V lost 2 bases to trimming and J lost 4 bases; unmatched junction nucleotides: 5. This CDR3 contains 16 residues. The CDR3 DNA follows: TGTGCCAGCAGTTACAGGACAGGGGATGTCACCGGGGAGCTGTTTTTT. As protein: CASSYRTGDVTGELFF.

The chain recombines TRBV7-6 with TRBJ2-2; a possible D gene is TRBD2 (5 bases). CDR3 length equals 16 residues. Trimming removed 5 bases from V and 6 bases from J, with 19 bases in between. Germline-derived CDR1 and CDR2 are SGHVS and FNYEAQ. The CDR3: CASSAAGFNKAGELFF. For the CDR3, the DNA is TGTGCCAGCAGCGCCGCGGGTTTCAACAAGGCCGGGGAGCTGTTTTTT.

About this clonotype: The junction departs from germline at one end; a sequencing error may be responsible. The chain employs TRBV13 and TRBJ2-7; D is tentatively TRBD1 or TRBD2 (6 bases each). This CDR3 is built from 18 residues. CDR1 is PRHDT and CDR2 is FYEKMQ in the germline V gene (reference sequence). CDR3 region: CTSSLGLYGGGVRNEQYF. CDR3 bases: TGTACCAGCAGCTTAGGCCTATACGGGGGCGGGGTTCGCAACGAGCAGTACTTC.

This clonotype came up a few times. The chain carries TRBV19 and TRBJ1-4; possible D gene TRBD1, 6 bases. Germline V gene lookup returns CDR1 LNHDA and CDR2 SQIVND (reference sequence). V lost 7 bases and J 4 bases, leaving 16 bases between the germline ends. The CDR3 spans 15 residues. In nucleotides, the CDR3 is TGTGCCAGTAAAAGCGATGAACAGGGTAATGAAAAACTGTTTTTT. Translated, it gives CASKSDEQGNEKLFF.

This clonotype was seen a handful of times. The rearrangement joins TRBV7-9 to TRBJ1-3, with a tentative D call TRBD1 (5 bases). The CDR3 spans 17 residues. From germline, CDR1 is SEHNR and CDR2 FQNEAQ (reference sequence). Trimming shortened V by 3 bases and J by 0 bases, and 15 bases separated the two germline ends. The CDR3 here is CASSFYNRLSSGNTIYF. The CDR3 region has the DNA TGTGCCAGCAGCTTTTACAACAGGCTCAGCTCTGGAAACACCATATATTTT.